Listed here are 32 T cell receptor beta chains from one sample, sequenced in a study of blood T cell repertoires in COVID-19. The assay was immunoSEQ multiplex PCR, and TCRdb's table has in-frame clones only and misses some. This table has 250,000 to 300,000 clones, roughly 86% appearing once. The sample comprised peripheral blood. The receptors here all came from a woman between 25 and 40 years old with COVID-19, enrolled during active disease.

The CDR3 loop is CASSEKGRGGASGNTIYF. The CDR3, as DNA: TGTGCCAGCAGTGAAAAAGGCCGCGGGGGCGCATCGGGAAACACCATATATTTT. This rearrangement joins TRBV25-1 to TRBJ1-3; D is perhaps TRBD1 (6 bases). Germline V gives CDR1 MGHDK, CDR2 SYGVNS. V lost 2 bases to trimming and J lost 4 bases, with 21 bases between them. This CDR3 has 18 amino acids.

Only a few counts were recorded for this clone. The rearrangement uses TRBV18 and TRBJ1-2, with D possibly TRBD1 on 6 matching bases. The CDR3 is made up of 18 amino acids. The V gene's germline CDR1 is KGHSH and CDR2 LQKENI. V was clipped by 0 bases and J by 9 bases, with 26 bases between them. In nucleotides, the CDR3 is TGTGCCAGCTCACCACCATTACAGGGTCACACCTACTCTCTTCGCTACACCTTC. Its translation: CASSPPLQGHTYSLRYTF.

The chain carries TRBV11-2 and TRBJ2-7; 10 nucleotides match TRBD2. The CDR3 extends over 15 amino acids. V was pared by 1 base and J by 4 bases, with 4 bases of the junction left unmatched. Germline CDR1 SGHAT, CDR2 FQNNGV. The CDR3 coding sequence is TGTGCCAGCAGCTTAGGCAGTAGCGGGGGGTACGAGCAGTACTTC. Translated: CASSLGSSGGYEQYF.

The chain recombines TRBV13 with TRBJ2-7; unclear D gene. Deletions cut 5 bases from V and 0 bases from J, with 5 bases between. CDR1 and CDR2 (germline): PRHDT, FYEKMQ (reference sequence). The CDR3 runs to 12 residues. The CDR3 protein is CASSDSSYEQYF. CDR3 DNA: TGTGCCAGCAGCGATAGCTCCTACGAGCAGTACTTC.

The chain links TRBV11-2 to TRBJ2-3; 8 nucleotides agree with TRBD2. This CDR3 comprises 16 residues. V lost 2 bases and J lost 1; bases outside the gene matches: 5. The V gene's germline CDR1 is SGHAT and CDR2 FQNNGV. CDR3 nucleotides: TGTGCCAGCAGCTTACGGGGTAGCGGGGGCACAGATACGCAGTATTTT. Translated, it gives CASSLRGSGGTDTQYF.

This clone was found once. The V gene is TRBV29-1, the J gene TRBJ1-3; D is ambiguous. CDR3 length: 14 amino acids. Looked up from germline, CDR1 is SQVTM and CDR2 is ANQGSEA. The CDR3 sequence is CGLREGASGNTIYF. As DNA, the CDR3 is TGCGGTCTCCGGGAGGGAGCATCTGGAAACACCATATATTTT.

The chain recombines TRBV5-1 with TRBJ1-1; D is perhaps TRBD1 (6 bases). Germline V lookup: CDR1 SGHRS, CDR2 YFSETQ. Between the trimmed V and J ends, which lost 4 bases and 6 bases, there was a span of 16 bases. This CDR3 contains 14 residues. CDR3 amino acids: CASSLAGAWSEAFF. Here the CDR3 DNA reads TGCGCCAGCAGCCTCGCGGGGGCATGGTCTGAAGCTTTCTTT. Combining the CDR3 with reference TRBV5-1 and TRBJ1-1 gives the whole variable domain KAGVTQTPRYLIKTRGQQVTLSCSPISGHRSVSWYQQTPGQGLQFLFEYFSETQRNKGNFPGRFSGRQFSNSRSEMNVSTLELGDSALYLCASSLAGAWSEAFFGQGTRLTVV.

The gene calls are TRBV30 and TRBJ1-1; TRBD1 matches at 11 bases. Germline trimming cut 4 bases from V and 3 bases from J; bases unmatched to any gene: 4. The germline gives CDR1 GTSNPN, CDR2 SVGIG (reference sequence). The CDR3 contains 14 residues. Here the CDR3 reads CAWILGQGDTEAFF. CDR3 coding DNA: TGTGCCTGGATTTTGGGACAGGGGGACACTGAAGCTTTCTTT.

Written as DNA, the CDR3 is TGTGCCAGCTCTCAGGGTAGGGGGTCCCCCTACGAGCAGTACTTC. As protein: CASSQGRGSPYEQYF. The V gene is TRBV18, the J gene TRBJ2-7, with a tentative D call TRBD1 (6 bases). V shed 6 bases and J shed 2 bases, with 17 bases lying between them. This CDR3 has 15 amino acids. Germline loops: CDR1 KGHSH, CDR2 LQKENI.

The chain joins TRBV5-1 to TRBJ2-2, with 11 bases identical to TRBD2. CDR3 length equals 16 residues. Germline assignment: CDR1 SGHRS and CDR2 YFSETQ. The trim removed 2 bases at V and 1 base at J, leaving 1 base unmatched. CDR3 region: CASSFLAGGNTGELFF. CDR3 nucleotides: TGCGCCAGCAGCTTTCTAGCGGGGGGGAACACCGGGGAGCTGTTTTTT.

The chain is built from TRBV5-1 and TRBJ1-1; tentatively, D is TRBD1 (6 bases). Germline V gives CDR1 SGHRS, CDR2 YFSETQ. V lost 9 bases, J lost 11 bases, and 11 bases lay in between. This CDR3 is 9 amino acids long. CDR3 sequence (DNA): TGCGCCATCGACAGGAGGGCTTTCTTT. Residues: CAIDRRAFF.

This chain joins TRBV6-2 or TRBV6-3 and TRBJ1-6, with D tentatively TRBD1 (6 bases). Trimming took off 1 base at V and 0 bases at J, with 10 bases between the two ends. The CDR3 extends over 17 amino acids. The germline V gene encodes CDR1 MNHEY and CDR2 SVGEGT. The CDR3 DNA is TGTGCCAGCAGTTACTTGGACAGAAGCTCCTATAATTCACCCCTCCACTTT. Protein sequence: CASSYLDRSSYNSPLHF.

The CDR3, as DNA: TGCAGCGTCGTCCTAGATGACGTGCGCACTGAAGCTTTCTTT. It yields the protein CSVVLDDVRTEAFF. This sequence joins TRBV29-1 and TRBJ1-1; D call uncertain. The germline V gene encodes CDR1 SQVTM and CDR2 ANQGSEA. The CDR3 loop spans 14 amino acids. V was clipped by 6 bases and J by 4 bases, with 18 bases between them.

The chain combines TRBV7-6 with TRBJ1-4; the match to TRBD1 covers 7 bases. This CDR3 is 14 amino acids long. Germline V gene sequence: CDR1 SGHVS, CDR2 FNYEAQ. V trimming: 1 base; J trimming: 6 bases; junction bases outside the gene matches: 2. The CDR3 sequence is CASSLGGTDEKLFF. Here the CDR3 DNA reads TGTGCCAGCAGCTTAGGGGGGACAGATGAAAAACTGTTTTTT.

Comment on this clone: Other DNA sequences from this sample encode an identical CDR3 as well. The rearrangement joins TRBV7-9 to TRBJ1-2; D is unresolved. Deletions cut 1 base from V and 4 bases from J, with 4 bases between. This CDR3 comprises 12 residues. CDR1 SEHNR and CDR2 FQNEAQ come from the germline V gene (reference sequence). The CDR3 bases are TGTGCCAGCAGCTTAGACAGCTATGGCTACACCTTC. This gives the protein CASSLDSYGYTF.

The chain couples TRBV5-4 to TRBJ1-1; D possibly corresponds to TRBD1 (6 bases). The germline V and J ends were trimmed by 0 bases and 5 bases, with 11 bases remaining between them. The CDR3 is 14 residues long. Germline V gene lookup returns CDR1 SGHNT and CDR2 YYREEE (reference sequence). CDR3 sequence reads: CASSLEGEGTEAFF. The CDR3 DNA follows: TGTGCCAGCAGCTTGGAGGGGGAGGGGACTGAAGCTTTCTTT.

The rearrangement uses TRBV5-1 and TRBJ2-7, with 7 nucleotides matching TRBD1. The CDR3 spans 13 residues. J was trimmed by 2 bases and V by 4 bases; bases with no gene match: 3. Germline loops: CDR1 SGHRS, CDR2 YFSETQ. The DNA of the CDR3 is TGCGCCAGCAGCGGGACAGTTACCTACGAGCAGTACTTC. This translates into CASSGTVTYEQYF.

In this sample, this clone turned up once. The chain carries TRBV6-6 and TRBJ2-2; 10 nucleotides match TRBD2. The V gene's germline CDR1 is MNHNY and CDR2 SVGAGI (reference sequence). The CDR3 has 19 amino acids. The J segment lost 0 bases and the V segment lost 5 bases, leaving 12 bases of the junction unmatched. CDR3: CASSLSGGELGANTGELFF. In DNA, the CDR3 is TGTGCCAGCAGTCTAAGCGGGGGGGAACTTGGAGCGAACACCGGGGAGCTGTTTTTT.

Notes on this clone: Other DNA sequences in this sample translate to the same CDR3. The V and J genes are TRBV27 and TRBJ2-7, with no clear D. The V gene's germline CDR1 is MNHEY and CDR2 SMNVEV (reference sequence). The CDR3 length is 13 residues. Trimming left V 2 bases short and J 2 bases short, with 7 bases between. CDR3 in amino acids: CASSLGLTYEQYF. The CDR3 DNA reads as TGTGCCAGCAGTTTAGGGCTAACCTACGAGCAGTACTTC.

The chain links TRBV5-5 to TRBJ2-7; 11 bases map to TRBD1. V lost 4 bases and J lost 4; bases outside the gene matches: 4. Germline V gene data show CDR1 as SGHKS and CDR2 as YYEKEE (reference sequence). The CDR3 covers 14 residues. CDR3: CASSRDRGVYEQYF. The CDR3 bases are TGTGCCAGCAGCCGGGACAGGGGGGTTTACGAGCAGTACTTC.

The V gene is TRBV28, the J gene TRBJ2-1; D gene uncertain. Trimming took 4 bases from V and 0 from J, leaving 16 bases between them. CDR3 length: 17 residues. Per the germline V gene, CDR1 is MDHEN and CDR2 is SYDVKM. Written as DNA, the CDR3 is TGTGCCAGCAGTTCCCAAAGCGCCGGTAGCTCCTACAATGAGCAGTTCTTC. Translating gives CASSSQSAGSSYNEQFF.

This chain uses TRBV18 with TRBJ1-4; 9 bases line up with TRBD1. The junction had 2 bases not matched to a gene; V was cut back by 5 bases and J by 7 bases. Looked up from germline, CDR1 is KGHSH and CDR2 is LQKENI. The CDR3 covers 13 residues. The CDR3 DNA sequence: TGTGCCAGCTCATTGGGACAGGGTGAAAAACTGTTTTTT. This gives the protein CASSLGQGEKLFF.

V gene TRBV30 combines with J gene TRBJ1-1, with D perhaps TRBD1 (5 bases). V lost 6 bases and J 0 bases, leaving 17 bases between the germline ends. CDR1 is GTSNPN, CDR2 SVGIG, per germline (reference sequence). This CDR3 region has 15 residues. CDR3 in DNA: TGTGCCTGCCAAGATAGCGGGGGTATGAACACTGAAGCTTTCTTT. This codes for CACQDSGGMNTEAFF.

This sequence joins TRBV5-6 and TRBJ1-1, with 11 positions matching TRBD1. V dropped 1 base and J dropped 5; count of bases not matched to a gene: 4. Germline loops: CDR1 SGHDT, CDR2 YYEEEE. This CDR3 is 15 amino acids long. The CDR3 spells CASSLLGTGGTEAFF. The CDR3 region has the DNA TGTGCCAGCAGCTTGTTAGGGACAGGGGGAACTGAAGCTTTCTTT.

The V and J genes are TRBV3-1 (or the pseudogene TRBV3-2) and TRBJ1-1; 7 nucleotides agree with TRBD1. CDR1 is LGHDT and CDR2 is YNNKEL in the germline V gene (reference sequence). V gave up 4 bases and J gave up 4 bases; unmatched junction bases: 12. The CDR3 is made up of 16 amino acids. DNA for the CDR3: TGTGCCAGCAGCCTACGGGGTGACAGGGCCTTCACTGAAGCTTTCTTT. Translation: CASSLRGDRAFTEAFF.

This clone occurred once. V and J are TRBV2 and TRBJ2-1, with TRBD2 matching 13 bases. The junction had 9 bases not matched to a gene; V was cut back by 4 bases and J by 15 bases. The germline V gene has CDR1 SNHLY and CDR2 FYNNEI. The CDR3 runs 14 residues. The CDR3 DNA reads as TGTGCCAGCAGTGTGACTAGCGGGGGGTCCTATCCGTTCTTC. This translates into CASSVTSGGSYPFF.

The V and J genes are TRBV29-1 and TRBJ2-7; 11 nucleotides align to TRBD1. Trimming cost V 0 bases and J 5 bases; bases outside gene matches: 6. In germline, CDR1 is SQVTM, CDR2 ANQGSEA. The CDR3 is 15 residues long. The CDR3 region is CSVEDLGTGGNEQYF. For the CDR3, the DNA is TGCAGCGTTGAAGATTTAGGGACAGGGGGAAACGAGCAGTACTTC.

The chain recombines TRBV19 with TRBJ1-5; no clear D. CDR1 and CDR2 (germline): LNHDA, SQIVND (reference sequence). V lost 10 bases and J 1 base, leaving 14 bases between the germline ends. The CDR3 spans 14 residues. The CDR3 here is CATDPWSSNQPQHF. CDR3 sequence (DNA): TGTGCCACCGACCCCTGGAGCAGCAATCAGCCCCAGCATTTT.

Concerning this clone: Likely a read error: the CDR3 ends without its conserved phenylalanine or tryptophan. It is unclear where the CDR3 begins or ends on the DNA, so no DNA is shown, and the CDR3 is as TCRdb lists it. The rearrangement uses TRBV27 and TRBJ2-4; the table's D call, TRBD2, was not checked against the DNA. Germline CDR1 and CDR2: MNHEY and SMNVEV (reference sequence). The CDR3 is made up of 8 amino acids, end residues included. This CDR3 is CASGARRV.

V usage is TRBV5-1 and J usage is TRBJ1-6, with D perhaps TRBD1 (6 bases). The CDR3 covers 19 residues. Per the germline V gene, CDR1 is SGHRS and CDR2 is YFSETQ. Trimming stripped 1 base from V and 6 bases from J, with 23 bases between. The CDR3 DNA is TGCGCCAGCAGCTTGAAGGGGGGAGGGAGCCAAACCTCTAATTCACCCCTCCACTTT. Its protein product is CASSLKGGGSQTSNSPLHF.

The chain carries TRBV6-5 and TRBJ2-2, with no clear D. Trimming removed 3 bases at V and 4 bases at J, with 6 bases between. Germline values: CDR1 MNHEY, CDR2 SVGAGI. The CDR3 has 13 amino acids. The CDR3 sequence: CASSYGLTGELFF. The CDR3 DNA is TGTGCCAGCAGTTATGGGCTCACCGGGGAGCTGTTTTTT.

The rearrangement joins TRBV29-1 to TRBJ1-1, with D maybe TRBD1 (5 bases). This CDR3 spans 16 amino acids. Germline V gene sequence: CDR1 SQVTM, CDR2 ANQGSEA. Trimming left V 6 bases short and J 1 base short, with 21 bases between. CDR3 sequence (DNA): TGCAGCGTCCGCCTGAGCGACAGCAGTCCGAACACTGAAGCTTTCTTT. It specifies CSVRLSDSSPNTEAFF.